This TCR beta chain derives from a study of beta chain features in type 1 diabetes. General observations from the study: Shortening of TCRB CDR3s, moderate but significant, appeared in all four CD4+ subsets of Type 1 diabetes patients.

One heparinised draw, averaging about 110 mL, was taken per donor. Trimming left V 0 bases short and J 5 bases short, with 19 bases between. Germline assignment: CDR1 SEHNR and CDR2 FQNEAQ (reference sequence). CDR3 size: 17 residues. The study reverse transcribed the entire isolated RNA, so it sequenced expressed TCRB transcripts. This table comes from immunoSEQ multiplex PCR, and its TCRdb copy is limited to in-frame clones, with some not included. In the table there are some 350,000 clones, roughly 14% of which are singletons. This clone occurred a few times. Its antigen is unidentified. Sequencing used naive CD4+ T cells from blood. The clonotype was recovered from a young woman with type 1 diabetes. The rearrangement links TRBV7-9 to TRBJ2-5, with D possibly TRBD1 on 7 matching bases. CDR3 sequence reads: CASSLAVGGGLRETQYF. The CDR3, as DNA: TGTGCCAGCAGCTTAGCAGTCGGAGGGGGCCTTAGGGAGACCCAGTACTTC.